This TCR beta chain was identified in a study of blood T cell dynamics during melanoma immunotherapy. As for the study in general: Standard first-line treatment here was pembrolizumab or nivolumab plus ipilimumab in metastatic melanoma.

Profiled with immunoSEQ multiplex PCR; TCRdb holds only in-frame clones, not every one. This table has approximately 17,000 clones, roughly 85% appearing once. This clone was detected only once. Its specificity is not known. This CDR3 is built from 18 residues. Germline V gene lookup returns CDR1 SGHAT and CDR2 FQDESV (reference sequence). Trimming cost V 4 bases and J 2 bases, with 23 bases left between them. Regarding the study as a whole: Disease-control patients' PBMC repertoires became either more clonal or more diverse at W3.

Described time point: week 3, after first cycle of checkpoint inhibitor. Response was assessed by RECIST 1.1 at 12 weeks, except a couple of rapid progressors. V gene TRBV11-1 combines with J gene TRBJ2-5; D is perhaps TRBD1 (7 bases). Sequencing was performed on blood, taken from a patient treated with checkpoint blockade. This TCR came from a human donor with melanoma. CDR3 sequence reads: CASSSRQGGGVEQETQYF. In DNA, the CDR3 is TGTGCCAGCAGCTCCCGACAGGGAGGAGGCGTCGAACAAGAGACCCAGTACTTC.